This TCR beta chain was captured by sequencing in a study of T cells after yellow fever vaccination. The overall study: Fractions of low cell number were prepared using SMART-Seq v4 Ultra Low Input. Study-wide results and limits: The booster saw the reappearance of most primary-vaccination clones (approximately 97% CD4, roughly 90% CD8). Repertoires obtained by FACS sorting could include abundant clonotypes that entered as contaminants from the bulk population.

Germline CDR1 MNHNS, CDR2 SASEGT. The V gene end was trimmed by 6 bases and the J gene end by 0 bases; junction bases not matched to a gene: 5. The CDR3 contains 16 residues. This clonotype appeared a few times. Its antigen is unknown. TCR cDNA, made by 5'RACE template switching, carried an added universal primer site and UMIs. TCRdb processed the 5' RACE reads anew with MiXCR; each CDR3 protein has one entry. The sample contains about 510,000 distinct CDR3 sequences, around a fifth of which appear only once. The V and J genes are TRBV6-1 and TRBJ1-6; 7 nucleotides agree with TRBD1. The sequencing used PBMCs, collected roughly 20 days after the first yellow fever vaccination. This sequence originates from a man aged 18-30 years who received the YFV17D yellow fever vaccine. In DNA, the CDR3 is TGTGCCAGCAGCCAGGCAGGGGGCTCCTATAATTCACCCCTCCACTTT. Its protein is CASSQAGGSYNSPLHF.